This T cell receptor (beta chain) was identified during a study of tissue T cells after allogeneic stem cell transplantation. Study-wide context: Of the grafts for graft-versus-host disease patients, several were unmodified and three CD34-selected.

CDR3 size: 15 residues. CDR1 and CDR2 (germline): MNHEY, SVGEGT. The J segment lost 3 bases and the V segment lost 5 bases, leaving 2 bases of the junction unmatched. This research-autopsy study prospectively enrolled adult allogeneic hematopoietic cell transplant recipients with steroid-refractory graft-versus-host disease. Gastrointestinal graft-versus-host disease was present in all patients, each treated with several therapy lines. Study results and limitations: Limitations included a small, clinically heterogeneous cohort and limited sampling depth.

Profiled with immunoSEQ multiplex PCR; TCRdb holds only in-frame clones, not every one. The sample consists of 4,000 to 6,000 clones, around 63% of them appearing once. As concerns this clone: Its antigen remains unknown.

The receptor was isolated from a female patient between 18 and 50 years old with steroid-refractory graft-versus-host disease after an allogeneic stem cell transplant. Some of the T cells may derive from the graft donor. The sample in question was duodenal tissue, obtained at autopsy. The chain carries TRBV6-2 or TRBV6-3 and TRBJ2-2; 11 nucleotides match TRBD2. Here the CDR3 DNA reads TGTGCCAGCAGTCGACTAGCGGGGTACACCGGGGAGCTGTTTTTT. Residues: CASSRLAGYTGELFF.